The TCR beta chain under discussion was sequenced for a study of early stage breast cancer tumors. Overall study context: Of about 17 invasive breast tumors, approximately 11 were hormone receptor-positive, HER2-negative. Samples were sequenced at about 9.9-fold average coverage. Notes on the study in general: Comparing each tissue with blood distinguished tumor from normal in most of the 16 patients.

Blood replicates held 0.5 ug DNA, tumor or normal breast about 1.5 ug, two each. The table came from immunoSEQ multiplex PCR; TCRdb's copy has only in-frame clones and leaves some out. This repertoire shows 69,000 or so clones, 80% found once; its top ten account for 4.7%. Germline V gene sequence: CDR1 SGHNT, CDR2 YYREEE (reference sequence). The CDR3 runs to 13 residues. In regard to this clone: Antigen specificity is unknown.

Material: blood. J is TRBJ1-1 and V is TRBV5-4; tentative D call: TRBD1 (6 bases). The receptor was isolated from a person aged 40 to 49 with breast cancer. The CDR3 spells CAYSRGEYTEAFF. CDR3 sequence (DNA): TGTGCTTACTCTAGGGGGGAATACACTGAAGCTTTCTTT.